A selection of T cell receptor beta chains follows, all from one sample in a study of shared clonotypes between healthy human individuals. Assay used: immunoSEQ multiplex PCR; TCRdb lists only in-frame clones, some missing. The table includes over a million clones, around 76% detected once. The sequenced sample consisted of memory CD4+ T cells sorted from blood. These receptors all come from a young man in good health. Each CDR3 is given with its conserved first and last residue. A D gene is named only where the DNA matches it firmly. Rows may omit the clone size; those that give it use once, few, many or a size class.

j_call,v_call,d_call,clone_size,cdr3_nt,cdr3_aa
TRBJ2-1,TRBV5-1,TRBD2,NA,TGCGCCAGCACGAGGACTGGGGGAGGGTTGTACAATGAGCAGTTCTTC,CASTRTGGGLYNEQFF
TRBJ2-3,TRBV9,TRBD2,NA,TGTGCCAGCAGCGTGGCGGGACTAGCGGGGCTCACAGATACGCAGTATTTT,CASSVAGLAGLTDTQYF
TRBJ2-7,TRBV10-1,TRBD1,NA,TGCGCCAGCAGTATGGACAGGGTGGGTGAGCAGTACTTC,CASSMDRVGEQYF
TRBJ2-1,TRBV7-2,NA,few,TGTGCCAGCAGCTTCACAGGGTTTGAGCAGTTCTTC,CASSFTGFEQFF
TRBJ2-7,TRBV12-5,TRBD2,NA,TGTGCTAGTGGTTTGCCCCTAGCGGGAGGGCCATACGAGCAGTACTTC,CASGLPLAGGPYEQYF
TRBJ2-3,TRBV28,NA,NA,TGTGCCAGCAGGGCTGGGGGCGGGGAGAGGTATTTT,CASRAGGGERYF
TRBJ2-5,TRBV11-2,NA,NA,TGTGCCAGCAGCTCCGTAGCGGAAAGGTACCAAGAGACCCAGTACTTC,CASSSVAERYQETQYF
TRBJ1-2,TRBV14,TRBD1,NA,TGTGCCAGCGGACAGGGGGCTCGAGGCTACACCTTC,CASGQGARGYTF
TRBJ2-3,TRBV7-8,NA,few,TGTGCCAGCCTAAGACTAGATTTAGCAGATACGCAGTATTTT,CASLRLDLADTQYF
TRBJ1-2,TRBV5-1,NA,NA,TGCGCCAGCAGCTTGGGTCGGGGGCCGTCCTTCACTAACTATGGCTACACCTTC,CASSLGRGPSFTNYGYTF
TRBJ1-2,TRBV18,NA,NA,TGTGCCAGCTCACCTGAGGGACCCGGCTACACCTTC,CASSPEGPGYTF
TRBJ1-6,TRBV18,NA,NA,TGTGCCAGCTCACCCCTGGGGGGAGGCGGCAATAATTCACCCCTCCACTTT,CASSPLGGGGNNSPLHF
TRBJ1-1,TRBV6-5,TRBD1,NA,TGTGCCAGCAAGAAGGGACAGGAGAGGACTGAAGCTTTCTTT,CASKKGQERTEAFF
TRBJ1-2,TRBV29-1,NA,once,TGCAGCGTTGAAAACAGTTATTATGGCTACACCTTC,CSVENSYYGYTF
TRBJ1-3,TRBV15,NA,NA,TGTGCCACCAGCAGAGATCTGAGCACCATATATTTT,CATSRDLSTIYF
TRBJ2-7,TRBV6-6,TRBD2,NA,TGTGCCAGCATCGGGACTAGCGAGTACGAGCAGTACTTC,CASIGTSEYEQYF
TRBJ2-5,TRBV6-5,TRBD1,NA,TGTGCCAGCAGTACGACAGGGAAGAAGACCCAGTACTTC,CASSTTGKKTQYF
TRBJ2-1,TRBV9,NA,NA,TGTGCCAGCAGCCCCGAAGGGAGCGGAGAGCAGTTCTTC,CASSPEGSGEQFF
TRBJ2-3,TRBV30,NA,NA,TGTGCCTGGAGTGGCTCCCCCTCCACAGATACGCAGTATTTT,CAWSGSPSTDTQYF
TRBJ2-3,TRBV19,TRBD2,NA,TGTGCCAGTAGTAATAGCGGGAGGGCCACAGATACGCAGTATTTT,CASSNSGRATDTQYF
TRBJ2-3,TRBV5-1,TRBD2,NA,TGCGCCAGCAGCCCACTAGCGGGGGGGACAGATACGCAGTATTTT,CASSPLAGGTDTQYF
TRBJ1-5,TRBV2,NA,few,TGTGCCAGTCAGGGGCCCAATCAGCCCCAGCATTTT,CASQGPNQPQHF
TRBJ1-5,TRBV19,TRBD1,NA,TGTGCCAGTAGTAGATTTTTAGGACAGGGGGGTCAGCCCCAGCATTTT,CASSRFLGQGGQPQHF
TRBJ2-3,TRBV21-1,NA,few,TGTGCCAGCAGAAACAGGAACGCAGATACGCAGTATTTT,CASRNRNADTQYF
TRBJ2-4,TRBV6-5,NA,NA,TGTGCCAGCAACCAGACAGGCGGGGTTAAAAACATTCAGTACTTC,CASNQTGGVKNIQYF
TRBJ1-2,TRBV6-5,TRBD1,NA,TGTGCCAGCAGTTACTCGCGACAGGGCTATGGCTACACCTTC,CASSYSRQGYGYTF
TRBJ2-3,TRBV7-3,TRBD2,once,TGTGCCAGCAGCCCAAAGGTCAGCGGGGGAGGCACAGATACGCAGTATTTT,CASSPKVSGGGTDTQYF
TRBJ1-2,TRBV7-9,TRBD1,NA,TGTGCCAGCAGCCGACAACCGGGACAGGGCTCCTCTGGCTACACCTTC,CASSRQPGQGSSGYTF
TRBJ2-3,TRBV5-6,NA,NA,TGTGCCAGCAGCCGAGAAGATACGCAGTATTTT,CASSREDTQYF
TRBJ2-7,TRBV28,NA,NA,TGTGCCAGCAGTTCAGGTGGCCTCTACGAGCAGTACTTC,CASSSGGLYEQYF
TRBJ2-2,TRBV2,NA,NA,TGTGCCAGCAGTGAGGGGGGCACGGCGAACACCGGGGAGCTGTTTTTT,CASSEGGTANTGELFF
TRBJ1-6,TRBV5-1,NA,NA,TGCGCCAGCAGCTTGGGGGGACGGGAAAATTCACCCCTCCACTTT,CASSLGGRENSPLHF
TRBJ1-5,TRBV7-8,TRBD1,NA,TGTGCCAGCAGCTTAGAAGGGGGCGGTCAGCCCCAGCATTTT,CASSLEGGGQPQHF
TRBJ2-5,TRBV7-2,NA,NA,TGTGCCAGCAGCTTATGGGGCGGGGACCAAGAGACCCAGTACTTC,CASSLWGGDQETQYF
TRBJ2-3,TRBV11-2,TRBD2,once,TGTGCCAGCAGCTTATTTCTAGCGGGAGTCTTAGATACGCAGTATTTT,CASSLFLAGVLDTQYF
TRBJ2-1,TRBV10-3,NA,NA,TGTGCCATCACGAGCTCCTACAATGAGCAGTTCTTC,CAITSSYNEQFF
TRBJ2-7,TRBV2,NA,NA,TGTGCCAGCAGTGGGCCGGGATTGCGCTACGAGCAGTACTTC,CASSGPGLRYEQYF
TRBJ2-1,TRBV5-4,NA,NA,TGTGCCAGCTCGAGATACTCCTACAATGAGCAGTTCTTC,CASSRYSYNEQFF
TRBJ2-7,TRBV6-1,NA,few,TGTGCCAGCAGCGTTAACAGAGAGCAGTACTTC,CASSVNREQYF
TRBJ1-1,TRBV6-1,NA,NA,TGTGCCAGCAGTGAAAACCTCTCCTGGGGCACTGAAGCTTTCTTT,CASSENLSWGTEAFF
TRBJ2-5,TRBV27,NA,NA,TGTGCCAGCAGTTCCGTCCGGGAATTCCAAGAGACCCAGTACTTC,CASSSVREFQETQYF